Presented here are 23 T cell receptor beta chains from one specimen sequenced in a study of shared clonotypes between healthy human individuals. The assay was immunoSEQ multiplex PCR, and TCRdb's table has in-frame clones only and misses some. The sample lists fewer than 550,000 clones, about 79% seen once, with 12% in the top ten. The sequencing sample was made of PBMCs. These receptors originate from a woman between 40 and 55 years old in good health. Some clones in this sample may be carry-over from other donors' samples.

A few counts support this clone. The chain's CDR3 is CSARQATEAFF. The CDR3 DNA reads TGCAGTGCTAGACAGGCGACTGAAGCTTTCTTT. The rearrangement uses TRBV20-1 and TRBJ1-1; D not certain. This CDR3 spans 11 amino acids. Trimming stripped 2 bases from V and 5 bases from J, with 6 bases between. Germline V gene data show CDR1 as DFQATT and CDR2 as SNEGSKA (reference sequence).

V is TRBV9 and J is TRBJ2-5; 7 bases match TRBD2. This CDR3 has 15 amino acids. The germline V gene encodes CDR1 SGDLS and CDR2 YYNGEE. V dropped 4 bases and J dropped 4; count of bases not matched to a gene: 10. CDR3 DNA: TGTGCCAGCAGCTCGGGGACTACGGGTCCAGAGACCCAGTACTTC. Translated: CASSSGTTGPETQYF.

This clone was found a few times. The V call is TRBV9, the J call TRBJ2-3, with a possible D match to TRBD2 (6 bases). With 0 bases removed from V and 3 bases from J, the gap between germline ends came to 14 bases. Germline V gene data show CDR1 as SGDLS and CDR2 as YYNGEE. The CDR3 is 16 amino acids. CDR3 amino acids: CASSVASSGNTDTQYF. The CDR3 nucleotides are TGTGCCAGCAGCGTAGCGAGTAGCGGAAATACAGATACGCAGTATTTT.

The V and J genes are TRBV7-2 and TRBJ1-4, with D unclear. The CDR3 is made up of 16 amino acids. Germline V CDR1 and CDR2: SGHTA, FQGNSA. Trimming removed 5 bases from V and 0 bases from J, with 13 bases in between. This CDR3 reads CASSDPGRATNEKLFF. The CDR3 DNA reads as TGTGCCAGCAGCGACCCCGGCCGGGCAACTAATGAAAAACTGTTTTTT.

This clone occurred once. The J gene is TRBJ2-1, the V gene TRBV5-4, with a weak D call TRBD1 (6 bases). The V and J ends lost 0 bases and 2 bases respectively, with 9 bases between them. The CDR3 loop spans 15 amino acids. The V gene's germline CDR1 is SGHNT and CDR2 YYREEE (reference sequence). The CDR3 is CASSLEGGAYNEQFF. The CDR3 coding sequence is TGTGCCAGCAGCTTGGAAGGGGGAGCCTACAATGAGCAGTTCTTC.

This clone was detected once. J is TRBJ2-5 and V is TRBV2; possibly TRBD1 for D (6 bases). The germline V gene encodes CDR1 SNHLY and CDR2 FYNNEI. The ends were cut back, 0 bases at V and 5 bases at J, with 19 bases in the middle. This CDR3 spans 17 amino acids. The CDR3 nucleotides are TGTGCCAGCAGTGAAGCTAGGAGAACAGGGTTGCCTGAGACCCAGTACTTC. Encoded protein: CASSEARRTGLPETQYF.

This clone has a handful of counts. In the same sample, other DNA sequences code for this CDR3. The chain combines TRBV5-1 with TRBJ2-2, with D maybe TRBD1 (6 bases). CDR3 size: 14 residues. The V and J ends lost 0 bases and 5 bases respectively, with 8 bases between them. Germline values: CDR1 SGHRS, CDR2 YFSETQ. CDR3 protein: CASSLVQGTGELFF. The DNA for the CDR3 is TGCGCCAGCAGCTTGGTTCAGGGGACCGGGGAGCTGTTTTTT.

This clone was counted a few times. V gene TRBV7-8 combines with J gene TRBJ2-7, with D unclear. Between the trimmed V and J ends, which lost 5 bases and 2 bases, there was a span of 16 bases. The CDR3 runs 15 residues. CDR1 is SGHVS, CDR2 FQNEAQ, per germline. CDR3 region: CASSPTPLTAYEQYF. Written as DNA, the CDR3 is TGTGCCAGCAGCCCAACCCCTTTAACAGCCTACGAGCAGTACTTC.

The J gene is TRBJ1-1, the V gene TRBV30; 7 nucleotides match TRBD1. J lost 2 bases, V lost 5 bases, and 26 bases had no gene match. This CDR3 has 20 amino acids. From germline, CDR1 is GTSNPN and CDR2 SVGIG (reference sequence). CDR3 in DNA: TGTGCCTGGGGGGCGTTCACAGGGGATCTATCCCACAACCAAAACACTGAAGCTTTCTTT. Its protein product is CAWGAFTGDLSHNQNTEAFF.

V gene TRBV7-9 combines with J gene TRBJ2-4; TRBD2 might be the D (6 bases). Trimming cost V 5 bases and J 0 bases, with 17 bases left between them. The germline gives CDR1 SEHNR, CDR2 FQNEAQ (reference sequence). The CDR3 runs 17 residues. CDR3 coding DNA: TGTGCCAGCAGCCTGTATGGAGGGCCCCAAGCCAAAAACATTCAGTACTTC. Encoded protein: CASSLYGGPQAKNIQYF.

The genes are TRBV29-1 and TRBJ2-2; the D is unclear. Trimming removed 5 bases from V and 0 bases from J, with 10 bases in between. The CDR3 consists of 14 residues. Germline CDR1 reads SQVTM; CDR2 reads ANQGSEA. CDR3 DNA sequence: TGCAGCGTTCGAGGAACAGCGAACACCGGGGAGCTGTTTTTT. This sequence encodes CSVRGTANTGELFF.

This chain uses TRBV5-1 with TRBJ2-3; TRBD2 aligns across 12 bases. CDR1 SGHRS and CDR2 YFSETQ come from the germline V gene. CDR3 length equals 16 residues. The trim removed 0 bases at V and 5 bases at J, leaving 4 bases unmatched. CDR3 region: CASSLGLAGGQDTQYF. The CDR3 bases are TGCGCCAGCAGCTTGGGGCTAGCGGGAGGGCAAGATACGCAGTATTTT. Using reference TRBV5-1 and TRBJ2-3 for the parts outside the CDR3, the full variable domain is KAGVTQTPRYLIKTRGQQVTLSCSPISGHRSVSWYQQTPGQGLQFLFEYFSETQRNKGNFPGRFSGRQFSNSRSEMNVSTLELGDSALYLCASSLGLAGGQDTQYFGPGTRLTVL.

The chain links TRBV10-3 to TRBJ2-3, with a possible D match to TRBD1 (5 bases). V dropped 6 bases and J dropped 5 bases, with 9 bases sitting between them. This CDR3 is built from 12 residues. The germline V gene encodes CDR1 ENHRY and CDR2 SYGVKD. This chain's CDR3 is CAISPQGDTQYF. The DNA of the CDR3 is TGTGCCATCAGCCCCCAGGGAGATACGCAGTATTTT.

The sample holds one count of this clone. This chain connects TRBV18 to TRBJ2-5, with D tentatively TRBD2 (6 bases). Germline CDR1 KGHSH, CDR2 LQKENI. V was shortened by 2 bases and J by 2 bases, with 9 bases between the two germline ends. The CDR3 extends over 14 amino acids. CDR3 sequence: CASSPIGTQETQYF. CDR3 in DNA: TGTGCCAGCTCACCAATAGGGACTCAAGAGACCCAGTACTTC.

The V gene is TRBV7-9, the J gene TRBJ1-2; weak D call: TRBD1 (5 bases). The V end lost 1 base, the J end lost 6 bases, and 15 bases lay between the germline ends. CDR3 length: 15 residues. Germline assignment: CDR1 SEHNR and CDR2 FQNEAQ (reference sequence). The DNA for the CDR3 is TGTGCCAGCAGCTTAGGAGAGGACAAATTCGATGGCTACACCTTC. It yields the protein CASSLGEDKFDGYTF.

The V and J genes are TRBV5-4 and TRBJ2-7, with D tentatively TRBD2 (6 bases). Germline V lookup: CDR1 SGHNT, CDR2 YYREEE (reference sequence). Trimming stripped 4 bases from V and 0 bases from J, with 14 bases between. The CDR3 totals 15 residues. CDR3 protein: CASSPIGGGSYEQYF. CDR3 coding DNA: TGTGCCAGCAGCCCGATTGGGGGAGGCTCCTACGAGCAGTACTTC.

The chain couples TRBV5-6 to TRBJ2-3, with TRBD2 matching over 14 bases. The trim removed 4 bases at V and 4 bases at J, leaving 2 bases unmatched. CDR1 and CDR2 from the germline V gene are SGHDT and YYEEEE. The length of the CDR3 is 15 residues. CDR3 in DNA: TGTGCCAGCAGCCTGGGACTAGCGGGAGCAGATACGCAGTATTTT. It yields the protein CASSLGLAGADTQYF. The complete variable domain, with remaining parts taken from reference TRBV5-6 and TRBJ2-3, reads DAGVTQSPTHLIKTRGQQVTLRCSPKSGHDTVSWYQQALGQGPQFIFQYYEEEERQRGNFPDRFSGHQFPNYSSELNVNALLLGDSALYLCASSLGLAGADTQYFGPGTRLTVL.

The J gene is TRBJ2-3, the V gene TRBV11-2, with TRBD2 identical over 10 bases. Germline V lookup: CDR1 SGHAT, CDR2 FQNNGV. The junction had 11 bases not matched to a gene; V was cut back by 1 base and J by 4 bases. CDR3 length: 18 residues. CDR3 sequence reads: CASSLGMGLAGDSDTQYF. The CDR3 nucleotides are TGTGCCAGCAGCTTAGGGATGGGGCTAGCGGGAGATTCAGATACGCAGTATTTT.

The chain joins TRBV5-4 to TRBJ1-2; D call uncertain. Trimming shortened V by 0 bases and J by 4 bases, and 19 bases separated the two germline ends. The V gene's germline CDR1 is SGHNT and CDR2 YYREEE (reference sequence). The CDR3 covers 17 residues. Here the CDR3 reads CASSLGTQVTWSYGYTF. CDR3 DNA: TGTGCCAGCAGCTTGGGGACTCAGGTTACCTGGTCCTATGGCTACACCTTC.

The CDR3 bases are TGTGCCTGGAGCCCCGATATGTCCCACTCTGGGGCCAACGTCCTGACTTTC. It yields the protein CAWSPDMSHSGANVLTF. The V call is TRBV30, the J call TRBJ2-6; no clear D. This CDR3 has 17 amino acids. V was trimmed by 3 bases and J by 0 bases, leaving 15 bases between them. Germline lookup yields CDR1 GTSNPN and CDR2 SVGIG (reference sequence).

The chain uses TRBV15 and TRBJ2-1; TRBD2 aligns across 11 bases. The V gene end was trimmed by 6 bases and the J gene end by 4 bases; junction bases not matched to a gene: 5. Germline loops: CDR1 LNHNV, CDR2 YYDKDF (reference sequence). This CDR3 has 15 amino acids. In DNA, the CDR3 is TGTGCCACCAGGATAGCGGGAGGGCTTTACAATGAGCAGTTCTTC. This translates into CATRIAGGLYNEQFF.

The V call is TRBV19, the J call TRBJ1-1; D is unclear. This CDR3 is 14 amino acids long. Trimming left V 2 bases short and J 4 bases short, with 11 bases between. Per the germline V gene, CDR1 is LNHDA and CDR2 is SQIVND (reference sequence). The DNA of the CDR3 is TGTGCCAGTAGTATAAGGGTAGACGGCACTGAAGCTTTCTTT. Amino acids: CASSIRVDGTEAFF.

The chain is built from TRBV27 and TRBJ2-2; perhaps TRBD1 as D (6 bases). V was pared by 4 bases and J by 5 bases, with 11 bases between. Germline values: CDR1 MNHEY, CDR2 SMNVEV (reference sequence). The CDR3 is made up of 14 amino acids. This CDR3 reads CASSSDRSTGELFF. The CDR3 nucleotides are TGTGCCAGCAGTTCTGACAGGAGTACCGGGGAGCTGTTTTTT.